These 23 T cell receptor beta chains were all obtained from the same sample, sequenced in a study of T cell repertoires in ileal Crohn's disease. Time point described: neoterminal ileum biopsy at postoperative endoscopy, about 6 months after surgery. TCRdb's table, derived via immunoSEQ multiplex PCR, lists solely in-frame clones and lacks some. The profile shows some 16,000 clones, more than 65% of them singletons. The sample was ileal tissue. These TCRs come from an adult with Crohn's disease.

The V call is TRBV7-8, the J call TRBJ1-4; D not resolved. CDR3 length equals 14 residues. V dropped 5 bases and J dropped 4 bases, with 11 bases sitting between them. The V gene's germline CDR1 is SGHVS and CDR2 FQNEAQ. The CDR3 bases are TGTGCCAGCAGCCCTACGGAGTTTAATGAAAAACTGTTTTTT. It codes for CASSPTEFNEKLFF.

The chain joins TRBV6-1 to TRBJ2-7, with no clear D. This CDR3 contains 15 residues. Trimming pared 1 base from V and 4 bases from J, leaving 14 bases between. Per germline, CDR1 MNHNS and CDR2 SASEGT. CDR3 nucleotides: TGTGCCAGCAGTGAAGGCGGAGATAGTAGGTACGAGCAGTACTTC. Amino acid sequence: CASSEGGDSRYEQYF.

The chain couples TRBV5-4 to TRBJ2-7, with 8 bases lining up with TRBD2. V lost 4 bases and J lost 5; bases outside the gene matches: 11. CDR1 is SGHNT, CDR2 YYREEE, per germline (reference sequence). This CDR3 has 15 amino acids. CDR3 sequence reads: CASSRRGGGSNEQYF. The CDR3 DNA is TGTGCCAGCAGCCGAAGGGGCGGGGGGTCAAACGAGCAGTACTTC.

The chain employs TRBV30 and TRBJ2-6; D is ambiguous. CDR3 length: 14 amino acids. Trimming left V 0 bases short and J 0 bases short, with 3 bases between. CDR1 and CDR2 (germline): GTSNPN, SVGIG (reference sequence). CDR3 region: CAWSVFSGANVLTF. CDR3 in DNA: TGTGCCTGGAGTGTCTTCTCTGGGGCCAACGTCCTGACTTTC.

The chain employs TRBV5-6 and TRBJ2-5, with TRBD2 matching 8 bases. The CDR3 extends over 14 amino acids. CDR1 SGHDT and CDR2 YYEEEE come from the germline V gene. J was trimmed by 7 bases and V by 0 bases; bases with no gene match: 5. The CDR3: CASSLALAGSTQYF. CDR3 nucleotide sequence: TGTGCCAGCAGCTTGGCCCTAGCGGGCTCGACCCAGTACTTC.

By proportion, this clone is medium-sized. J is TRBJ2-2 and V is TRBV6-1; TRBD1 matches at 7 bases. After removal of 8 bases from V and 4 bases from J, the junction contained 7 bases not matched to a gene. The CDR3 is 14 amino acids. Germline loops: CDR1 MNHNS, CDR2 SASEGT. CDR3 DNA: TGTGCCAGCCGGCAGGGGGTCCCCACCGGGGAGCTGTTTTTT. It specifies CASRQGVPTGELFF.

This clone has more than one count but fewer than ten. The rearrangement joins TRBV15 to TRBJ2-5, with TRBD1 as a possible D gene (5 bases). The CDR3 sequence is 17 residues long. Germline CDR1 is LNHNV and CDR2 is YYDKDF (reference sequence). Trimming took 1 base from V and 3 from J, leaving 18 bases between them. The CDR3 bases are TGTGCCACCAGCAGAGTCGTCAGGGTAGGGGAAAAAGAGACCCAGTACTTC. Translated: CATSRVVRVGEKETQYF. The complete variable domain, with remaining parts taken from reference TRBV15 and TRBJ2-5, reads DAMVIQNPRYQVTQFGKPVTLSCSQTLNHNVMYWYQQKSSQAPKLLFHYYDKDFNNEADTPDNFQSRRPNTSFCFLDIRSPGLGDTAMYLCATSRVVRVGEKETQYFGPGTRLLVL.

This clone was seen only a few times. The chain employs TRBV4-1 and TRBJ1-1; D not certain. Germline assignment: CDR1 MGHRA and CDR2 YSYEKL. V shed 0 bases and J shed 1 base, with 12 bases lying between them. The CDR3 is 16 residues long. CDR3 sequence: CASSQEGRDWNTEAFF. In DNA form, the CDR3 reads TGCGCCAGCAGCCAAGAAGGCCGGGATTGGAACACTGAAGCTTTCTTT.

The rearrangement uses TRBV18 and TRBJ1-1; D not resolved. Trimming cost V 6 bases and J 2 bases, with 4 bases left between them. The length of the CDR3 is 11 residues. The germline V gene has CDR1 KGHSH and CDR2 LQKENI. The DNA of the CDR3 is TGTGCCAGCTCCCAAAACACTGAAGCTTTCTTT. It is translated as CASSQNTEAFF.

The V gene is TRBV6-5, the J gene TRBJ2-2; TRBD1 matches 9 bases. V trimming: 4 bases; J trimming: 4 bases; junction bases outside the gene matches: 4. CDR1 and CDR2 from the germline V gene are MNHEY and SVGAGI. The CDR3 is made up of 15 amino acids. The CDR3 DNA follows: TGTGCCAGCAGTTCCTACAGGGGGCCCACCGGGGAGCTGTTTTTT. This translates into CASSSYRGPTGELFF.

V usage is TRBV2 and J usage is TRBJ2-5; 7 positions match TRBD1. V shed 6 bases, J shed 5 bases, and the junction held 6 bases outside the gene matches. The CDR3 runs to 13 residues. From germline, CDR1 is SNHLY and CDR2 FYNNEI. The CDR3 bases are TGTGCCAGCAGGGCCGACAGGGATGAGACCCAGTACTTC. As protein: CASRADRDETQYF.

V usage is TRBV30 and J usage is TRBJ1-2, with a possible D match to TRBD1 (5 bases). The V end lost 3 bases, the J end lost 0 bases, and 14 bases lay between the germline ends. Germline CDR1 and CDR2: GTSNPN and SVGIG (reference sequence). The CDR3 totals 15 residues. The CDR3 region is CAWSRGGDPNYGYTF. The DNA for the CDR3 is TGTGCCTGGAGCCGGGGGGGGGACCCTAACTATGGCTACACCTTC.

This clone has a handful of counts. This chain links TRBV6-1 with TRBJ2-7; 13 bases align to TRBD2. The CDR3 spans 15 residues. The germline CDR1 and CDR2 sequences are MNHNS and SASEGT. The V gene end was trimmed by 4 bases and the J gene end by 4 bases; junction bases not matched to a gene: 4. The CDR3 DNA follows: TGTGCCAGCAGTGCTCGGACTAGCGGGAGTTACGAGCAGTACTTC. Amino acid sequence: CASSARTSGSYEQYF.

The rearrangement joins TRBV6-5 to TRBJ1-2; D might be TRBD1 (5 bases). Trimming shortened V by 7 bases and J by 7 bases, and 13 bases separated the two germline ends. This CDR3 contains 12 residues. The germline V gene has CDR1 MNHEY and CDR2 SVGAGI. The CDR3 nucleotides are TGTGCCAGCACCTCAGGGTTGAGTGGCTACACCTTC. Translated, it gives CASTSGLSGYTF.

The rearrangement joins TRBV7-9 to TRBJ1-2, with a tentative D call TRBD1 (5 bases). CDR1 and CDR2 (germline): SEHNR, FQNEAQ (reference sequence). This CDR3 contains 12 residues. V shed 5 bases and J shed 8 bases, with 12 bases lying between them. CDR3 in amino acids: CASSLRVGGYTF. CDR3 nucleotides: TGTGCCAGCAGCCTCAGGGTTGGCGGCTACACCTTC.

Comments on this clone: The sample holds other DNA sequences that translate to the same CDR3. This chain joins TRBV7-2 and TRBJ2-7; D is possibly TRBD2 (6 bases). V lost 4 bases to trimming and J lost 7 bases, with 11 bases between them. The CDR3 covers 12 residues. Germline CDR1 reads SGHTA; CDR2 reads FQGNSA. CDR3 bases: TGTGCCAGCAGCTGGGGGACTGGGGAGCAGTACTTC. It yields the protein CASSWGTGEQYF. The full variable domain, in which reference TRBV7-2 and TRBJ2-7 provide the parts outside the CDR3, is GAGVSQSPSNKVTEKGKDVELRCDPISGHTALYWYRQSLGQGLEFLIYFQGNSAPDKSGLPSDRFSAERTGGSVSTLTIQRTQQEDSAVYLCASSWGTGEQYFGPGTRLTVT.

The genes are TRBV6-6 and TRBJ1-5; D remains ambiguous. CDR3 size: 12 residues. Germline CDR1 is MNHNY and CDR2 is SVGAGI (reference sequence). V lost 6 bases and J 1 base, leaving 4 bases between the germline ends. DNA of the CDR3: TGTGCCAGCAGGGAGAGCAATCAGCCCCAGCATTTT. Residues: CASRESNQPQHF.

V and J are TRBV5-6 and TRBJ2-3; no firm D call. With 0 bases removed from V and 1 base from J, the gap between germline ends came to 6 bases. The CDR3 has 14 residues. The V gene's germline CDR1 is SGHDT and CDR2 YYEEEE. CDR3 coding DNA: TGTGCCAGCAGCTTGGTTGTCGGCACAGATACGCAGTATTTT. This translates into CASSLVVGTDTQYF. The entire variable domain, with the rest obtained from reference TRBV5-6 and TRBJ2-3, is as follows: DAGVTQSPTHLIKTRGQQVTLRCSPKSGHDTVSWYQQALGQGPQFIFQYYEEEERQRGNFPDRFSGHQFPNYSSELNVNALLLGDSALYLCASSLVVGTDTQYFGPGTRLTVL.

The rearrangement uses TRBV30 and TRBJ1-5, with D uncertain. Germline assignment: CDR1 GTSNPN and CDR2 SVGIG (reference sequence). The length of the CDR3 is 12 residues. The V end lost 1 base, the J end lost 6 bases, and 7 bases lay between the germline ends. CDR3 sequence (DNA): TGTGCCTGGAGTGAGAGCGGTCAGCCCCAGCATTTT. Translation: CAWSESGQPQHF.

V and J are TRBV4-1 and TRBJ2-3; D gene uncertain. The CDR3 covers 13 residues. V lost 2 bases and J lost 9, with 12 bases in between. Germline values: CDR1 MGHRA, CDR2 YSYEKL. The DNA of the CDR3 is TGCGCCAGCAGCCAACGACTCCTAGAAACGCAGTATTTT. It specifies CASSQRLLETQYF.

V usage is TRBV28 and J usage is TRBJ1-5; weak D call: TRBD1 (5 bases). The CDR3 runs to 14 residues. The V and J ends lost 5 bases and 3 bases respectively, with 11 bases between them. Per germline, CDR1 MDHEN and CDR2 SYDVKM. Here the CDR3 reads CASSRGGYNQPQHF. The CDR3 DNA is TGTGCCAGCAGTCGGGGGGGGTACAATCAGCCCCAGCATTTT.

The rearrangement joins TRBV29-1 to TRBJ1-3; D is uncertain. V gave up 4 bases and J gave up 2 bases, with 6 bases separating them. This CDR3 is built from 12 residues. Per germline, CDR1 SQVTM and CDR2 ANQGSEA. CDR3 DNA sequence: TGCAGCGTTGTGGGCGCTGGAAACACCATATATTTT. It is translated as CSVVGAGNTIYF.

CDR3 sequence: CASSMGQGFHEQYF. In DNA, the CDR3 is TGTGCCAGTAGTATGGGACAGGGATTTCACGAGCAGTACTTC. The V gene is TRBV19, the J gene TRBJ2-7; 9 bases match TRBD1. V lost 3 bases to trimming and J lost 5 bases; unmatched junction nucleotides: 5. CDR3 length: 14 residues. CDR1 and CDR2 (germline): LNHDA, SQIVND (reference sequence).